A selection of T cell receptor beta chains follows, all from one sample in a study of T cells after posttransplantation cyclophosphamide. Using immunoSEQ multiplex PCR, the repertoire was profiled, and TCRdb retains in-frame clones only, with some absent. The sample includes 20,000 to 25,000 clones, none of them occurring once. What was sequenced was PBMCs. The receptors originated from a woman between 50 and 59 years old in good health, CMV-negative, and a related stem cell transplant donor. CDR3s include the opening cysteine and the closing phenylalanine or tryptophan. A D gene is named only where the DNA matches it firmly. Clone size is stated in some rows and not others, as once, few, many or a class when expanded.

j_call clone_size v_call d_call cdr3_nt cdr3_aa
TRBJ2-3 many TRBV10-3 TRBD2 TGTGCCATCCATACCGGGACTAGCGGGAGCATGGATACGCAGTATTTT CAIHTGTSGSMDTQYF
TRBJ2-7 many TRBV5-1 TRBD2 TGCGCCAGCAGCCTGGAACGGACTAGCCTGGGCGAGCAGTACTTC CASSLERTSLGEQYF
TRBJ1-2 many TRBV5-6 - TGTGCCAGCAGACAGGACGGCCACTATGGCTACACCTTC CASRQDGHYGYTF
TRBJ2-1 many TRBV6-6 TRBD2 TGTGCCAGCAGTTACTTCCGCGGGGGGGACAATGAGCAGTTCTTC CASSYFRGGDNEQFF
TRBJ1-1 many TRBV7-2 TRBD1 TGTGCCAGCAGCTTAGCACTCCGGGACAGAGCTTTCTTT CASSLALRDRAFF
TRBJ1-5 many TRBV19 TRBD1 TGTGCCAGTAGTTCTACAGGGGGACGGCATCAGCCCCAGCATTTT CASSSTGGRHQPQHF
TRBJ2-1 many TRBV2 TRBD2 TGTGCCAGCAGTGTTTTGGCGGGAGGGGAGCAGTTCTTC CASSVLAGGEQFF
TRBJ2-7 many TRBV6-1 - TGTGCCAGCAGTGAAGATGGCTTCGCGAGGGAGCAGTACTTC CASSEDGFAREQYF
TRBJ1-1 many TRBV27 - TGTGCCAGCAGTGGCGGGTGGAACACTGAAGCTTTCTTT CASSGGWNTEAFF
TRBJ2-3 many TRBV11-3 TRBD1 TGTGCCAGCAGCCCCCGACAGGGGCCCCTCGATACGCAGTATTTT CASSPRQGPLDTQYF
TRBJ1-1 many TRBV30 - TGTGCCTGGAGTACATCGAACACTGAAGCTTTCTTT CAWSTSNTEAFF
TRBJ1-3 many TRBV27 - TGTGCCAGCAGTCCCGCCGGTTCTGGAAACACCATATATTTT CASSPAGSGNTIYF
TRBJ2-2 many TRBV6-4 - TGTGCCAGCACGGAGGGCCCGAACACCGGGGAGCTGTTTTTT CASTEGPNTGELFF
TRBJ2-1 many TRBV27 TRBD1 TGTGCCAGCAGTTCGTCCCCGGGACAGGGGTACAATGAGCAGTTCTTC CASSSSPGQGYNEQFF
TRBJ2-5 many TRBV5-1 TRBD2 TGCGCCAGCAGCCTTGGTGCGTATTCAGGACTAGCGGGAGGACAAGAGACCCAGTACTTC CASSLGAYSGLAGGQETQYF
TRBJ1-1 many TRBV7-9 TRBD1 TGTGCCAGCAGCCAGAGGCCAGGGGGCACGAACACTGAAGCTTTCTTT CASSQRPGGTNTEAFF
TRBJ2-2 many TRBV7-3 TRBD2 TGTGCCAGCAGCTTGCGGGGGGCGAAGGCCGGGGAGCTGTTTTTT CASSLRGAKAGELFF
TRBJ1-1 medium-sized TRBV5-1 - TGCGCCAGCAGCTTGGGGTCTGGGCCAGGGTCGGAAGCTTTCTTT CASSLGSGPGSEAFF
TRBJ1-3 many TRBV6-5 - TGTGCCAGCAGTTATCGGGGGGCTGATGGAAACACCATATATTTT CASSYRGADGNTIYF
TRBJ2-4 many TRBV7-9 TRBD1 TGTGCCAGCAGCTTAATACAGGGGGTGGCCAAAAACATTCAGTACTTC CASSLIQGVAKNIQYF
TRBJ2-2 many TRBV6-6 - TGTGCCAGCAGTTACCATCAGACCGGGGAGCTGTTTTTT CASSYHQTGELFF
TRBJ2-7 many TRBV4-3 - TGCGCCAGCAGTACCTACGAGCAGTACTTC CASSTYEQYF
TRBJ2-7 many TRBV6-1 TRBD2 TGTGCCAGCACCTCGACTAGCGGGGCGATCTACGAGCAGTACTTC CASTSTSGAIYEQYF
TRBJ1-1 many TRBV5-1 TRBD1 TGCGCCAGCAGCTTCGGACAGGGACCGATGAACACTGAAGCTTTCTTT CASSFGQGPMNTEAFF
TRBJ1-5 many TRBV7-2 TRBD1 TGTGCCAGCAGCGTACAGGGGTACGGGGATCAGCCCCAGCATTTT CASSVQGYGDQPQHF
TRBJ2-2 many TRBV9 - TGTGCCAGCAGCGTATTTCACTACGGGAGACCCGGGGAGCTGTTTTTT CASSVFHYGRPGELFF
TRBJ1-5 many TRBV12-5 - TGTGCTAGTGGTTTGGGGGCAAAAGGTCAGCCCCAGCATTTT CASGLGAKGQPQHF
TRBJ1-6 - TRBV15 - TGTGCCACCAAAAGGGAGACTCCTAGCTCCTATAATTCACCCCTCCACTTT CATKRETPSSYNSPLHF
TRBJ2-2 many TRBV19 TRBD2 TGTGCCAGTAGTAGGCTAGCGGGAGAAATTCATGTCACCGGGGAGCTGTTTTTT CASSRLAGEIHVTGELFF